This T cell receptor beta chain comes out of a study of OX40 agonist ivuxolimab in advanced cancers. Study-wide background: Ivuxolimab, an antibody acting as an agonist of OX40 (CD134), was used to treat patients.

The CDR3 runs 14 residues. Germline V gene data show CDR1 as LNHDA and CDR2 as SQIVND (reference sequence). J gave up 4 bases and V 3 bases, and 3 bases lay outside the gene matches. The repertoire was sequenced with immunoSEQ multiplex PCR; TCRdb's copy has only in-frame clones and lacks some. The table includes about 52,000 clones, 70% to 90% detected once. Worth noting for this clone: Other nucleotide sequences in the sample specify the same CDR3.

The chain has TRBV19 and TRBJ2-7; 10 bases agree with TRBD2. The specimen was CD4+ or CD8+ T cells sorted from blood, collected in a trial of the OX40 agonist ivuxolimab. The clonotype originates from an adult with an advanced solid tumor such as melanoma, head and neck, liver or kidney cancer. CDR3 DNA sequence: TGTGCCAGTAGTATGTCTAGCGGGGGTTACGAGCAGTACTTC. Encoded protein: CASSMSSGGYEQYF.